Shown below are 9 T cell receptor beta chains from a single sample sequenced in a study of T cells in Graves' hyperthyroidism and ophthalmopathy. It was RNA transcripts that yielded the amplified TCR beta CDR3 regions. A first-round RT-PCR of the TCR CDR3 used the HTBI primer set. One entry per CDR3 protein results from TCRdb running MiXCR on the multiplex PCR reads. The sample records about 840,000 distinct CDR3 sequences, 38% being singletons. The source material was blood. These receptor sequences come from a man between 18 and 29 years old with Graves' hyperthyroidism.

This clonotype was detected ten times or more. J is TRBJ2-7 and V is TRBV7-9; no clear D. Germline-derived CDR1 and CDR2 are SEHNR and FQNEAQ (reference sequence). V dropped 5 bases and J dropped 2 bases, with 13 bases sitting between them. The CDR3 has 14 residues. CDR3 sequence (DNA): TGTGCCAGCAGCAGACTGTCTAGGACCTACGAGCAGTACTTC. Its translation is CASSRLSRTYEQYF.

There are a few counts of this clonotype. The chain has TRBV7-2 and TRBJ2-2; 10 bases match TRBD2. The trim removed 6 bases at V and 4 bases at J, leaving 8 bases unmatched. The length of the CDR3 is 16 residues. The germline V gene encodes CDR1 SGHTA and CDR2 FQGNSA. CDR3 amino acids: CASRPPGLASTGELFF. DNA of the CDR3: TGTGCCAGCAGACCACCGGGACTAGCGAGCACCGGGGAGCTGTTTTTT.

V usage is TRBV19 and J usage is TRBJ1-5; D remains unclear. Trimming removed 1 base at V and 5 bases at J, with 15 bases between. CDR1 and CDR2 (germline): LNHDA, SQIVND (reference sequence). This CDR3 contains 16 residues. The CDR3 region has the DNA TGTGCCAGTAGTATAGGTCTCGGGCGGGGTGATCAGCCCCAGCATTTT. This gives the protein CASSIGLGRGDQPQHF.

This clonotype turned up a few times. V usage is TRBV6-6 and J usage is TRBJ1-6; D gene uncertain. CDR1 and CDR2 (germline): MNHNY, SVGAGI (reference sequence). The CDR3 is made up of 14 amino acids. The V gene lost 2 bases and the J gene lost 11 bases, with 13 bases spanning the gap. The CDR3 DNA reads as TGTGCCAGCAGTTACGTCAGCCGGACGCCACCCCTCCACTTT. Translating gives CASSYVSRTPPLHF.

Here the CDR3 reads CASSAKTGALYGYTF. CDR3 nucleotides: TGTGCCAGCAGTGCGAAGACCGGGGCCCTTTATGGCTACACCTTC. The chain recombines TRBV2 with TRBJ1-2, with D tentatively TRBD1 (5 bases). CDR1 and CDR2 (germline): SNHLY, FYNNEI. V lost 4 bases and J lost 5, with 17 bases in between. The CDR3 spans 15 residues.

The count of this clonotype is one. The chain is built from TRBV10-3 and TRBJ2-5, with TRBD1 as a possible D gene (6 bases). Trimming took off 2 bases at V and 5 bases at J, with 12 bases between the two ends. Germline V gene data show CDR1 as ENHRY and CDR2 as SYGVKD. CDR3 size: 14 residues. The CDR3: CAISEPGTGETQYF. The CDR3 DNA sequence: TGTGCCATCAGTGAGCCGGGAACAGGGGAGACCCAGTACTTC.

V and J are TRBV7-9 and TRBJ1-1, with D possibly being TRBD1 (5 bases). V lost 6 bases and J 1 base, leaving 9 bases between the germline ends. CDR1 is SEHNR and CDR2 is FQNEAQ in the germline V gene (reference sequence). This CDR3 comprises 13 residues. CDR3 region: CASRLGENTEAFF. In nucleotides, the CDR3 is TGTGCCAGCAGACTAGGGGAGAACACTGAAGCTTTCTTT.

The chain joins TRBV6-5 to TRBJ1-1; a possible D gene is TRBD1 (6 bases). V shed 6 bases and J shed 11 bases, with 16 bases lying between them. The germline V gene has CDR1 MNHEY and CDR2 SVGAGI. CDR3 length: 12 amino acids. The CDR3 DNA reads TGTGCCAGCAGGGGGCAGGGGAGACGGGCTTTCTTT. This encodes CASRGQGRRAFF.

In its sample, this clonotype was seen a few times. The V gene is TRBV7-3, the J gene TRBJ2-7, with D perhaps TRBD1 or TRBD2 (5 bases each). V was cut by 5 bases and J by 0 bases, with 17 bases left in between. CDR3 size: 16 residues. Germline V lookup: CDR1 SGHTA, CDR2 FQGTGA. CDR3 bases: TGTGCCAGCAGCCCCCACGAGGGGACCCGCTCCTACGAGCAGTACTTC. It specifies CASSPHEGTRSYEQYF.